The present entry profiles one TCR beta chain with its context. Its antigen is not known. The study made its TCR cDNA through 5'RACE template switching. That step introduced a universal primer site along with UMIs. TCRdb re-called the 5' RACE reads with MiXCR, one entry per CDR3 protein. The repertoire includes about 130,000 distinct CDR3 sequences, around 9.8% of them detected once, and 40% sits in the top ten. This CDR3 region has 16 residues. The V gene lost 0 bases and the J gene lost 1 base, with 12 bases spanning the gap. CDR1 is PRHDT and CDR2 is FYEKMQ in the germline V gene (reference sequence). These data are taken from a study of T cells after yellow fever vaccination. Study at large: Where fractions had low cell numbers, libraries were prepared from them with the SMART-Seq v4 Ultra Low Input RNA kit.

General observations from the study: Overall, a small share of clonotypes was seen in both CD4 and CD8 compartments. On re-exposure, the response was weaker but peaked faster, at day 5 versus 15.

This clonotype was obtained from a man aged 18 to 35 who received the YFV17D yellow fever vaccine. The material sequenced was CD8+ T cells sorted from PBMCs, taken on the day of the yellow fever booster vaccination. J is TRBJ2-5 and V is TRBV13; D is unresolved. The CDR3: CASSLGLGQLQETQYF. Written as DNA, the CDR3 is TGTGCCAGCAGCTTAGGCCTGGGTCAGCTCCAAGAGACCCAGTACTTC.